The subject of this entry is one T cell receptor (beta chain). TCRdb reanalysed the RT-PCR reads using MiXCR and keeps one entry per CDR3 protein. The table has 500,000 to 550,000 distinct CDR3 sequences, under 30% seen once. The length of the CDR3 is 16 residues. From germline, CDR1 is ENHRY and CDR2 SYGVKD. The V end lost 2 bases, the J end lost 2 bases, and 15 bases lay between the germline ends. This sample is part of a study of response to subunit inactivated influenza vaccine. The same data also went into a second study, on T cells expressing NK-cell markers. In that study: In generating TCR beta cDNA, 5'RACE template switching with UMIs was used. Most of the eight sequenced donors tested HCMV-seropositive; one tested seronegative. Sorting was restricted to alpha-beta TCR T cells by an anti-gamma-delta TCR antibody in several experiments.

The V gene is TRBV10-3, the J gene TRBJ1-1; D uncertain. The sample in question was CD4+ T cells sorted from PBMCs, obtained about 11 days after vaccination. The sequence derives from a man between 45 and 60 years old who received an inactivated influenza vaccine. Here the CDR3 DNA reads TGTGCCATCAGTGAGAGGTCCCCGCCAGAAAACACTGAAGCTTTCTTT. It is translated as CAISERSPPENTEAFF.